This entry lists 7 T cell receptor beta chains sequenced from one sample in a study of blood T cell repertoires in COVID-19. TCRdb keeps only in-frame clones here, not all; method: immunoSEQ multiplex PCR. The top ten clones hold about 11% of a sample with some 290,000 clones, more than 70% of them seen once. The specimen sequenced was peripheral blood. These receptors all come from a woman between 25 and 40 years old with COVID-19, enrolled during active disease.

This chain joins TRBV5-1 and TRBJ2-7; maybe TRBD1 (6 bases). This CDR3 spans 13 amino acids. V shed 2 bases and J shed 5 bases, with 11 bases lying between them. Looked up from germline, CDR1 is SGHRS and CDR2 is YFSETQ. CDR3 residues: CASSFKQGHEQYF. The CDR3 DNA reads as TGCGCCAGCAGCTTTAAACAGGGCCACGAGCAGTACTTC.

This clone turned up a few times. This rearrangement joins TRBV5-1 to TRBJ2-2, with TRBD2 matching over 8 bases. The CDR3 length is 16 residues. Germline-derived CDR1 and CDR2 are SGHRS and YFSETQ. V lost 4 bases to trimming and J lost 0 bases; unmatched junction nucleotides: 5. CDR3 protein: CASSRGRTANTGELFF. The CDR3, as DNA: TGCGCCAGCAGCCGCGGGAGGACCGCGAACACCGGGGAGCTGTTTTTT.

This clone has only one observation. This chain links TRBV7-2 with TRBJ2-5; a possible D gene is TRBD2 (6 bases). Germline V gene data show CDR1 as SGHTA and CDR2 as FQGNSA. V lost 4 bases, J lost 5 bases, and 14 bases lay in between. This CDR3 has 14 residues. The CDR3 DNA reads as TGTGCCAGCAGCTCCCGGGAGCCTGGGGAGACCCAGTACTTC. This encodes CASSSREPGETQYF.

The chain employs TRBV28 and TRBJ2-7; 8 bases match TRBD1. Germline CDR1 is MDHEN and CDR2 is SYDVKM. The V gene end was trimmed by 4 bases and the J gene end by 3 bases; junction bases not matched to a gene: 5. This CDR3 spans 14 amino acids. The CDR3 loop reads CASSSWTGSYEQYF. CDR3 nucleotide sequence: TGTGCCAGCAGTTCTTGGACAGGGAGCTACGAGCAGTACTTC.

The chain is built from TRBV4-1 and TRBJ2-3; D may be TRBD2 (6 bases). This CDR3 comprises 17 residues. Between the trimmed V and J ends, which lost 4 bases and 4 bases, there was a span of 21 bases. CDR1 MGHRA and CDR2 YSYEKL come from the germline V gene. The CDR3 here is CASSRDGGAGRADTQYF. CDR3 nucleotide sequence: TGCGCCAGCAGCCGGGACGGTGGGGCGGGACGGGCAGATACGCAGTATTTT.

The V call is TRBV29-1, the J call TRBJ2-7; 10 nucleotides match TRBD1. Germline V gene sequence: CDR1 SQVTM, CDR2 ANQGSEA. The CDR3 spans 17 residues. Losses at the gene ends were 5 bases for V and 0 bases for J; bases not matched to a gene: 13. In DNA form, the CDR3 reads TGCAGCGTTATCGGGACAGGGGAAGGTCTGAGCTCCTACGAGCAGTACTTC. Translated, it gives CSVIGTGEGLSSYEQYF.

The rearrangement joins TRBV7-9 to TRBJ2-7; D might be TRBD2 (5 bases). Looked up from germline, CDR1 is SEHNR and CDR2 is FQNEAQ (reference sequence). There are 16 residues in the CDR3. The V end was cut by 5 bases, the J end by 7 bases, with 24 bases between. The CDR3 here is CASSPGEGLPPGEQYF. CDR3 DNA: TGTGCCAGCAGCCCCGGCGAGGGCCTCCCCCCGGGGGAGCAGTACTTC.